This TCR beta chain was found in a study of shared clonotypes between healthy human individuals. General study results and limits: Owing to a small donor count, the genetic and exposure-history diversity represented was limited.

Replicate PCRs run on unsorted PBMC used 250 to 350 ng DNA, which was some 30,000 T cell genomes. This table comes from immunoSEQ multiplex PCR, and its TCRdb copy is limited to in-frame clones, with some not included. Among 400,000 to 500,000 clones, 79% were seen once, and the ten largest hold 10% to 15%. The CDR3 consists of 16 residues. Losses at the gene ends were 3 bases for V and 5 bases for J; bases not matched to a gene: 10. Germline V gene lookup returns CDR1 MDHEN and CDR2 SYDVKM. About this clone itself: What it binds is not known.

The J gene is TRBJ1-5, the V gene TRBV28; 7 bases agree with TRBD1. This TCR derives from a woman between 35 and 50 years old in good health. Some clones in this sample may be carry-over from other donors' samples. Sequenced: PBMCs. CDR3 amino acids: CASSFRPSRGDQPQHF. CDR3 bases: TGTGCCAGCAGTTTTCGCCCCAGCAGGGGGGATCAGCCCCAGCATTTT.